What follows are 9 T cell receptor beta chains derived from one specimen sequenced in a study of cytomegalovirus exposure and HLA in healthy donors. Primers included in the PCR were 60 Vbeta and 13 Jbeta primers. Produced via immunoSEQ multiplex PCR; TCRdb's table is partial and in-frame only. This sample has 200,000 to 250,000 clones, with almost 80% found just once. Sequencing input: PBMCs. These receptors were collected from a male donor in good health and CMV-seronegative.

V gene TRBV28 combines with J gene TRBJ2-3; 8 bases fit TRBD2. V trimming: 7 bases; J trimming: 6 bases; junction bases outside the gene matches: 12. CDR3 size: 15 residues. CDR1 and CDR2 (germline): MDHEN, SYDVKM. The CDR3 is CASKGPAGVGDTQYF. CDR3 coding DNA: TGTGCCAGCAAAGGTCCAGCGGGAGTTGGGGATACGCAGTATTTT.

This clone was counted a single time. This chain links TRBV20-1 with TRBJ2-7; weak D call: TRBD2 (5 bases). The CDR3 totals 11 residues. Trimming removed 5 bases at V and 3 bases at J, with 8 bases between. Germline V gene data show CDR1 as DFQATT and CDR2 as SNEGSKA (reference sequence). The CDR3 loop is CSASGLYEQYF. CDR3 DNA sequence: TGCAGTGCTTCTGGACTCTACGAGCAGTACTTC.

The rearrangement joins TRBV7-6 to TRBJ2-6; D possibly corresponds to TRBD1 (6 bases). Germline lookup yields CDR1 SGHVS and CDR2 FNYEAQ. CDR3 size: 16 residues. V lost 0 bases to trimming and J lost 2 bases, with 8 bases between them. The DNA for the CDR3 is TGTGCCAGCAGCTTAGCGCCAGGGGCTGGGGCCAACGTCCTGACTTTC. It is translated as CASSLAPGAGANVLTF.

The chain carries TRBV5-8 and TRBJ1-4; 8 bases line up with TRBD1. Germline CDR1 and CDR2: SGHTS and YDEGEE. The CDR3 sequence is 14 residues long. V was pared by 2 bases and J by 8 bases, with 5 bases of the junction left unmatched. CDR3 residues: CASSFGDRQEKLFF. CDR3 nucleotides: TGTGCCAGCAGCTTCGGGGACAGGCAAGAAAAACTGTTTTTT.

The chain combines TRBV6-5 with TRBJ2-1, with 7 bases matching TRBD1. The CDR3 consists of 14 residues. Germline-derived CDR1 and CDR2 are MNHEY and SVGAGI. V gave up 11 bases and J gave up 3 bases; unmatched junction bases: 10. The DNA of the CDR3 is TGTGCCGCCCACAGGGGACCTAACTACAATGAGCAGTTCTTC. Its translation is CAAHRGPNYNEQFF.

This chain joins TRBV5-1 and TRBJ2-7; D is perhaps TRBD2 (6 bases). Trimming pared 3 bases from V and 6 bases from J, leaving 10 bases between. Germline lookup yields CDR1 SGHRS and CDR2 YFSETQ. The CDR3 runs 12 residues. The chain's CDR3 is CASSSGLGEQYF. DNA of the CDR3: TGCGCCAGCAGCTCGGGACTGGGCGAGCAGTACTTC.

The genes are TRBV4-1 and TRBJ2-7; 8 nucleotides line up with TRBD2. CDR1 is MGHRA, CDR2 YSYEKL, per germline. The CDR3 loop spans 16 amino acids. Trimming took 0 bases from V and 0 from J; bases not matched to a gene: 4. CDR3 loop: CASSQEASGSSYEQYF. The CDR3 nucleotides read TGCGCCAGCAGCCAAGAAGCCAGCGGGAGCTCCTACGAGCAGTACTTC.

The V and J genes are TRBV18 and TRBJ1-3; possible D gene TRBD1, 5 bases. Trimming took off 3 bases at V and 0 bases at J, with 15 bases between the two ends. The germline V gene has CDR1 KGHSH and CDR2 LQKENI. The CDR3 contains 17 residues. The CDR3 sequence: CASSPLGEANSGNTIYF. The CDR3 DNA is TGTGCCAGCTCACCCTTAGGGGAGGCCAACTCTGGAAACACCATATATTTT.

The V and J genes are TRBV6-6 and TRBJ1-1, with 8 bases fitting TRBD1. The junction had 6 bases not matched to a gene; V was cut back by 4 bases and J by 2 bases. This CDR3 is 15 amino acids long. Per germline, CDR1 MNHNY and CDR2 SVGAGI (reference sequence). Here the CDR3 reads CASSSSGGRNTEAFF. CDR3 DNA sequence: TGTGCCAGCAGTTCCTCAGGGGGCCGTAACACTGAAGCTTTCTTT.